This T cell receptor beta chain was observed in a study of blood T cell repertoires in COVID-19. Looking at the study overall: Samples taken during acute and convalescent COVID-19 were collected in the United States, Italy and Spain. Nucleic acid was either cDNA or gDNA, and it came from T cells, B-cell-depleted T cells, or PBMCs.

J gave up 1 base and V 5 bases, and 16 bases lay outside the gene matches. Germline CDR1 reads SGHVS; CDR2 reads FNYEAQ. The CDR3 covers 19 residues. The method was immunoSEQ multiplex PCR; TCRdb's version includes in-frame clones alone and lacks a portion of them. The table includes about 180,000 clones, around 86% detected once. Sequenced: peripheral blood. This chain connects TRBV7-6 to TRBJ2-3; 9 bases fit TRBD2. This TCR was recovered from a man aged 45 to 65 with active or convalescent COVID-19. The CDR3 nucleotides read TGTGCCAGCAGCCCTACATTCTCTAGCGGGGCCCTTGGCACAGATACGCAGTATTTT. It codes for CASSPTFSSGALGTDTQYF. Based on the CDR3 plus reference TRBV7-6 and TRBJ2-3, the full variable domain is GAGVSQSPRYKVTKRGQDVALRCDPISGHVSLYWYRQALGQGPEFLTYFNYEAQQDKSGLPNDRFSAERPEGSISTLTIQRTEQRDSAMYRCASSPTFSSGALGTDTQYFGPGTRLTVL.